This T cell receptor beta chain was sequenced during a study of OX40 agonist ivuxolimab in advanced cancers. Overall study context: Checkpoint inhibitors had been given previously to roughly 36% of patients.

Regarding the study as a whole: CD4+ and CD8+ blood T cells expanded clonally by week 6 at 0.1 to 3.0 mg/kg. The authors did not determine the antigen specificity of the expanded peripheral T cells.

Using immunoSEQ multiplex PCR, the repertoire was profiled, and TCRdb retains in-frame clones only, with some absent. The sample holds under 20,000 clones, roughly 82% seen once. To note about this clone: The antigen is undetermined.

Trimming removed 4 bases at V and 6 bases at J, with 12 bases between. Germline V gives CDR1 MNHNY, CDR2 SVGAGI (reference sequence). This CDR3 is 13 amino acids long. Researchers took blood at baseline, on cycle 4 day 1, and on cycle 7 day 1. The receptor was derived from an adult with an advanced solid tumor such as melanoma, head and neck, liver or kidney cancer. The chain couples TRBV6-6 to TRBJ1-1; no reliable D call. The sample consisted of CD4+ or CD8+ T cells sorted from blood, taken in a trial of the OX40 agonist ivuxolimab. This chain's CDR3 is CASSFSSVSEAFF. CDR3 DNA sequence: TGTGCCAGCAGTTTTTCCAGTGTCTCTGAAGCTTTCTTT.